This TCR beta chain appears in the sequencing data of a study of spatial heterogeneity in lung cancer. Background on the study: Detection of beta-chain sequences consistently exceeded that of alpha-chain sequences. More than 9.5 raw reads, on average, carried each unique TCR and UMI combination.

TCRdb analysed the 5' RACE reads with MiXCR anew, one entry per CDR3 protein. Found here are about 9,600 distinct CDR3 sequences, 6.3% of them singletons; the top ten hold roughly 7.1%. The study, taken as a whole, reports: Counts of expanded alpha and beta TCRs within tumors tracked the tumor nonsynonymous mutation count.

Time point reported: sample taken at primary tumor resection. The cohort: some 73 early-stage, untreated non-small cell lung cancer patients. Researchers sequenced whole RNA taken from tumor, nontumor lung or frozen PBMC without sorting. Germline CDR1 and CDR2: SNHLY and FYNNEI. The CDR3 spans 12 residues. Trimming removed 1 base from V and 6 bases from J, with 3 bases in between. Relative to its sample, this clonotype is medium-sized. Its antigen is still unknown. The sample was lung tumor tissue, taken at surgery. The clonotype comes from a female donor with early-stage non-small cell lung cancer. The chain couples TRBV2 to TRBJ1-4; D is uncertain. CDR3 nucleotide sequence: TGTGCCAGCAGTGAAGAGTATGAAAAACTGTTTTTT. Translation: CASSEEYEKLFF.